This note documents a single TCR beta chain sequence. The data were taken from a study of blood T cell repertoires in COVID-19. Study context: Acute-phase and convalescent COVID-19 samples originated in the United States, Italy and Spain. The cDNA or gDNA used as material had been derived from T cells, B-cell-depleted T cells, or PBMCs.

Donors in Cohort 3 who had recovered were those with two negative PCRs, healthcare professional clearance, or resolution of their symptoms. Authors' analysis steps: Nucleated cell counts were estimated from reference gene primer amplification. Only in-frame clones appear in the TCRdb table, and some are missing; sequencing was by immunoSEQ multiplex PCR. The D gene and trimming were derived from the DNA, and the V and J assignments and clone size from that table. The sample lists more than 150,000 clones, 65% to 90% seen once, with 12% in the top ten. Germline CDR1 SGHRS, CDR2 YFSETQ. This CDR3 region has 15 residues. The ends were cut back, 4 bases at V and 3 bases at J, with 16 bases in the middle.

Sample: PBMCs or T cells enriched from blood (not recorded which). The clonotype originates from a man aged 40-55 years who had recovered from COVID-19. The V call is TRBV5-1, the J call TRBJ1-1, with D perhaps TRBD1 (5 bases). CDR3 coding DNA: TGCGCCAGCAGCCTCCTTTCGGCGGGGGACACTGAAGCTTTCTTT. Protein sequence: CASSLLSAGDTEAFF.